What follows describes a single T cell receptor (beta chain). What it recognizes is unknown. The read is 3 residues too short to cover the CDR3 end, so that end is filled in from the germline J gene. TCRdb keeps only in-frame clones here, not all; method: immunoSEQ multiplex PCR. The sample table includes 30,000 to 35,000 clones. Cervical HPV DNA detected by MY09/MY11 PCR, typed by dot-blot. The sample belongs to a study of T cells in women clearing cervical HPV infection. Study summary: HLA type stays a possible confounder, typing being limited. The study's findings and limits: Richness plus V gene abundances separated cases from controls with AUC approximately 0.78. It is unknown whether associations predate infection; no effector/memory or HPV-specific sorting.

Germline-derived CDR1 and CDR2 are SNHLY and FYNNEI. This CDR3 spans 15 amino acids. V gene TRBV2 combines with J gene TRBJ1-2; weak D call: TRBD1 (5 bases). Sequenced: blood buffy coat. The sequence derives from a woman aged 18 to 75 with a cervical HPV16 infection that either progressed to CIN3+ or cleared (not recorded which). Incomplete CDR3 DNA: TGTGCCAGCAGTGAAGCGGGACTAGCCCTCAATGAC. Protein sequence: CASSEAGLALND. In full, the CDR3 is CASSEAGLALNDYTF.